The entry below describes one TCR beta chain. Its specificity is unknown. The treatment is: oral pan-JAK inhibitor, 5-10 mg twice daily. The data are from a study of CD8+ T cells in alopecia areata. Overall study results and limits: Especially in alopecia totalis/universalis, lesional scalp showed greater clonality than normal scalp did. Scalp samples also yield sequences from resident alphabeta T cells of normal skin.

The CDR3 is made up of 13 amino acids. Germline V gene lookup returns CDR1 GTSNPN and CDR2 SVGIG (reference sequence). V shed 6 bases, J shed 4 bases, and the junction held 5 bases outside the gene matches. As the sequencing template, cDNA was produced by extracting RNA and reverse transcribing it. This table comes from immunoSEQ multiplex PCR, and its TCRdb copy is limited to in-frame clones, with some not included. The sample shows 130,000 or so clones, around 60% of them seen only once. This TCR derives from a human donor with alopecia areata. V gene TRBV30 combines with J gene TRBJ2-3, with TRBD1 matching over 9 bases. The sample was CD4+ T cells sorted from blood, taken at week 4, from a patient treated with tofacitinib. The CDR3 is CACEQGAADTQYF. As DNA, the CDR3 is TGTGCCTGTGAACAGGGGGCAGCAGATACGCAGTATTTT.